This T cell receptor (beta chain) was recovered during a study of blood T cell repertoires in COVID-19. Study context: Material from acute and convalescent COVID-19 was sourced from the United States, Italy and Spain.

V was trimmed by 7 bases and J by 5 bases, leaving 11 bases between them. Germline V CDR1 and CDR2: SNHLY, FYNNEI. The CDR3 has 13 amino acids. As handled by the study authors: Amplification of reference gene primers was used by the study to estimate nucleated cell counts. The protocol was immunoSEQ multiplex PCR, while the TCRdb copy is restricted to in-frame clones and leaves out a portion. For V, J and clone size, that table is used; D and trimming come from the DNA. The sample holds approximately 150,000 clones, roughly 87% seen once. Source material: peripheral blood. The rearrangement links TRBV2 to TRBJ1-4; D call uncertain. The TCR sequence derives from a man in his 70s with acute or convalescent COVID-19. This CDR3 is CASTVRNNEKLFF. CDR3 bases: TGTGCCAGCACGGTCAGGAACAATGAAAAACTGTTTTTT.